One sample yielded the 32 T cell receptor beta chains listed below, sequenced in a study of monozygotic twins with inflammatory bowel disease. Reprocessing the 5' RACE reads, TCRdb reports a single entry for every CDR3 protein and omits DNA. Reported are 350,000 to 500,000 distinct CDR3 sequences; the ten largest clones contain 2% to 2.5%. Source material: blood. The receptors derive from a human donor with ulcerative colitis or Crohn's disease, or a healthy co-twin of an affected twin (not recorded which).

This chain joins TRBV29-1 and TRBJ2-7; there is no DNA to check the TCRdb D call of TRBD1. The CDR3 extends over 16 amino acids. Germline V lookup: CDR1 SQVTM, CDR2 ANQGSEA. The chain's CDR3 is CSVRGQTGGSTYEQYF.

The chain links TRBV6-5 to TRBJ2-1; checking the TCRdb D call of TRBD1 is not possible without DNA. CDR3 length equals 18 residues. Germline CDR1 MNHEY, CDR2 SVGAGI. CDR3 protein: CASSYSISRGAGDNEQFF.

This chain joins TRBV7-2 and TRBJ2-7; TCRdb's D gene call, TRBD1, goes unchecked for lack of DNA. Per the germline V gene, CDR1 is SGHTA and CDR2 is FQGNSA. The CDR3 extends over 15 amino acids. The CDR3 here is CASSSSPDRTYEQYF.

CDR3 sequence reads: CASSLGRGITEAFF. The J gene is TRBJ1-1, the V gene TRBV5-1. This CDR3 spans 14 amino acids. The germline V gene has CDR1 SGHRS and CDR2 YFSETQ.

This chain connects TRBV24-1 to TRBJ2-6; TCRdb's D call of TRBD1 is untestable without DNA. The germline V gene encodes CDR1 KGHDR and CDR2 SFDVKD. This CDR3 has 19 residues. The CDR3 here is CATSETRDRGPSGANVLTF.

V gene TRBV7-9 combines with J gene TRBJ2-3; without DNA, the TCRdb call of TRBD1 cannot be checked. The CDR3 length is 14 residues. Germline V gene sequence: CDR1 SEHNR, CDR2 FQNEAQ (reference sequence). The CDR3 reads CASRPGQGEDTQYF.

The J gene is TRBJ2-1, the V gene TRBV7-2. CDR1 SGHTA and CDR2 FQGNSA come from the germline V gene. The CDR3 spans 14 residues. The CDR3 sequence is CASSLELVYNEQFF.

J is TRBJ2-7 and V is TRBV20-1; there is no DNA to check the TCRdb D call of TRBD1. Germline V CDR1 and CDR2: DFQATT, SNEGSKA (reference sequence). The CDR3 length is 15 residues. The CDR3 loop is CSATYPGQGGNEQYF.

The rearrangement links TRBV15 to TRBJ2-7; without DNA, the TCRdb call of TRBD1 cannot be checked. In germline, CDR1 is LNHNV, CDR2 YYDKDF (reference sequence). The CDR3 is made up of 14 amino acids. The CDR3 region is CATAGTASSYEQYF.

V usage is TRBV2 and J usage is TRBJ2-1; TCRdb's D call of TRBD1 is untestable without DNA. The germline gives CDR1 SNHLY, CDR2 FYNNEI. This CDR3 has 14 amino acids. The CDR3 reads CASPGTGDYNEQFF. The entire variable domain, with the rest obtained from reference TRBV2 and TRBJ2-1, is as follows: EPEVTQTPSHQVTQMGQEVILRCVPISNHLYFYWYRQILGQKVEFLVSFYNNEISEKSEIFDDQFSVERPDGSNFTLKIRSTKLEDSAMYFCASPGTGDYNEQFFGPGTRLTVL.

The chain is built from TRBV5-1 and TRBJ2-2; the D gene TCRdb calls, TRBD1, cannot be checked with no DNA. Germline CDR1 is SGHRS and CDR2 is YFSETQ. The CDR3 covers 16 residues. The CDR3 protein is CASSLSGASSTGELFF.

The rearrangement uses TRBV5-1 and TRBJ1-4. Germline V CDR1 and CDR2: SGHRS, YFSETQ. The CDR3 totals 16 residues. CDR3 in amino acids: CASSFGPAGTNEKLFF.

This sequence joins TRBV6-2 or TRBV6-3 and TRBJ2-1; TCRdb reports TRBD1, a call that lacks DNA to check it against. Germline values: CDR1 MNHEY, CDR2 SVGEGT. CDR3 size: 17 residues. The CDR3 is CASRPGQGIPSYNEQFF.

The rearrangement joins TRBV7-3 to TRBJ1-5. Per germline, CDR1 SGHTA and CDR2 FQGTGA. This CDR3 has 11 amino acids. This CDR3 reads CASSAPQPQHF.

The CDR3 spells CASSTKGGTEAFF. The chain is built from TRBV18 and TRBJ1-1. The CDR3 covers 13 residues. Germline V lookup: CDR1 KGHSH, CDR2 LQKENI.

The chain links TRBV12-3 or TRBV12-4 to TRBJ2-1; TCRdb designates TRBD2, a call that cannot be tested without DNA. The CDR3 length is 15 residues. CDR3 sequence reads: CASSLGLAGVGEQFF.

The chain combines TRBV6-1 with TRBJ1-5; as DNA is missing, the TRBD1 call by TCRdb cannot be tested. CDR1 is MNHNS and CDR2 is SASEGT in the germline V gene. The CDR3 is 13 amino acids. The CDR3 reads CASKGGRGQPQHF.

The chain joins TRBV14 to TRBJ2-1; checking the TCRdb D call of TRBD2 is not possible without DNA. From germline, CDR1 is SGHDN and CDR2 FVKESK. The CDR3 extends over 16 amino acids. This CDR3 is CASSQEEGQFYNEQFF.

The chain combines TRBV9 with TRBJ2-2. Germline CDR1 is SGDLS and CDR2 is YYNGEE. CDR3 length: 14 amino acids. CDR3 in amino acids: CASSPNSITGELFF.

The chain uses TRBV4-2 and TRBJ1-2; the TRBD1 assignment by TCRdb is unverifiable without DNA. This CDR3 spans 15 amino acids. Germline CDR1 is LGHNA and CDR2 is YNFKEQ. This CDR3 is CASSQQGTLSYGYTF.

This chain links TRBV7-9 with TRBJ1-2; without DNA, the TCRdb call of TRBD1 cannot be checked. This CDR3 is 15 amino acids long. Germline CDR1 SEHNR, CDR2 FQNEAQ (reference sequence). The CDR3 spells CASRGDRGLDYGYTF.

The chain combines TRBV15 with TRBJ2-1; TCRdb reports TRBD2, a call that lacks DNA to check it against. This CDR3 has 15 residues. CDR1 and CDR2 (germline): LNHNV, YYDKDF (reference sequence). The CDR3 reads CATSRGSGAYNEQFF.

J is TRBJ2-3 and V is TRBV6-5; TCRdb designates TRBD2, a call that cannot be tested without DNA. The CDR3 spans 18 residues. Germline CDR1 is MNHEY and CDR2 is SVGAGI. The CDR3 sequence is CASSYSIRGSGGGHTQYF.

The V gene is TRBV10-3, the J gene TRBJ2-1; TCRdb picks TRBD2, but there is no DNA to check that call. CDR3 length equals 16 residues. Per germline, CDR1 ENHRY and CDR2 SYGVKD. CDR3: CAISESMGTSGSEQFF.

The V gene is TRBV12-3 or TRBV12-4, the J gene TRBJ2-2; the TCRdb D gene call, TRBD1, has no DNA to confirm it. This CDR3 comprises 17 residues. The chain's CDR3 is CASSLSYHWTGTGELFF.

The chain couples TRBV9 to TRBJ2-3; TCRdb lists TRBD2, though no DNA is available to test this call. The CDR3 is 13 amino acids. The germline V gene encodes CDR1 SGDLS and CDR2 YYNGEE. CDR3 in amino acids: CASSGAFTDTQYF.

The chain links TRBV6-1 to TRBJ1-5. Germline CDR1 MNHNS, CDR2 SASEGT. The CDR3 runs 15 residues. The CDR3 loop reads CATRMEGISNQPQHF.

V is TRBV24-1 and J is TRBJ2-1. Per the germline V gene, CDR1 is KGHDR and CDR2 is SFDVKD. The CDR3 runs 12 residues. The CDR3 protein is CATSDRGNEQFF.

V usage is TRBV20-1 and J usage is TRBJ2-3. There are 12 residues in the CDR3. Germline loops: CDR1 DFQATT, CDR2 SNEGSKA (reference sequence). CDR3 protein: CSATSNTDTQYF.

The chain employs TRBV7-2 and TRBJ2-3; no DNA is available, so the TRBD2 call from TCRdb remains unchecked. The CDR3 runs to 14 residues. Germline V gene sequence: CDR1 SGHTA, CDR2 FQGNSA. CDR3 loop: CASSIWTSGDTQYF.

The CDR3 loop is CSARIRTPYEQYF. V usage is TRBV20-1 and J usage is TRBJ2-7. Germline V CDR1 and CDR2: DFQATT, SNEGSKA (reference sequence). The CDR3 spans 13 residues.

The chain employs TRBV10-3 and TRBJ1-2; TCRdb designates TRBD1, a call that cannot be tested without DNA. The CDR3 covers 15 residues. Germline assignment: CDR1 ENHRY and CDR2 SYGVKD. The chain's CDR3 is CATSLGQTYSYGYTF.